This T cell receptor beta chain is drawn from a study of blood T cell repertoires in COVID-19. Study in general: The United States, Italy and Spain supplied acute and convalescent COVID-19 samples. Sample material is recorded as cDNA or gDNA derived from T cells, B-cell-depleted T cells, or PBMCs.

CDR1 and CDR2 from the germline V gene are LNHDA and SQIVND (reference sequence). Trimming stripped 7 bases from V and 0 bases from J, with 4 bases between. This CDR3 is 12 amino acids long. TCRdb's copy holds only in-frame clones and misses some; the assay was immunoSEQ multiplex PCR. Of 300,000 to 400,000 clones listed, roughly 90% are singletons. Specimen: PBMCs or T cells enriched from blood (not recorded which). This TCR was sampled from a woman aged 25-40 years with acute COVID-19. The gene calls are TRBV19 and TRBJ2-1; no clear D. The CDR3 nucleotides read TGTGCCAGTAAGAGCTCCTACAATGAGCAGTTCTTC. Protein sequence: CASKSSYNEQFF.